The 15 T cell receptor beta chains listed next were all sequenced from one sample in a study of cytomegalovirus exposure and HLA in healthy donors. Sequencing used immunoSEQ multiplex PCR; TCRdb keeps in-frame clones, though not all of them. This table has about 180,000 clones, roughly 85% appearing once. The sequencing sample was made of PBMCs. Receptor source: a man aged 18 to 35 in good health and CMV-seropositive.

The chain joins TRBV5-8 to TRBJ1-1, with D perhaps matching TRBD1 (5 bases). Per germline, CDR1 SGHTS and CDR2 YDEGEE. Trimming took 4 bases from V and 1 from J, leaving 11 bases between them. This CDR3 is built from 14 residues. CDR3 bases: TGTGCCAGCAGCGGGAGGGGTTCGAACACTGAAGCTTTCTTT. This gives the protein CASSGRGSNTEAFF.

The chain carries TRBV23-1 and TRBJ1-2, with D tentatively TRBD1 (5 bases). TRBV23-1 belongs to the ORF category, with a function that is uncertain. V was clipped by 1 base and J by 2 bases, with 17 bases between them. This CDR3 comprises 17 residues. The CDR3 coding sequence is TGCGCCAGCAGTCAATTCTCCTCCTGGGACTGCAACTATGGCTACACCTTC. Protein sequence: CASSQFSSWDCNYGYTF.

This clone was seen once. The rearrangement uses TRBV7-9 and TRBJ1-1; D uncertain. The CDR3 runs 13 residues. Trimming took off 1 base at V and 7 bases at J, with 10 bases between the two ends. CDR1 and CDR2 from the germline V gene are SEHNR and FQNEAQ (reference sequence). The CDR3 region is CASSLGGGNEAFF. The CDR3, as DNA: TGTGCCAGCAGCTTAGGGGGAGGAAATGAAGCTTTCTTT.

The chain has TRBV11-2 and TRBJ2-2; D perhaps matches TRBD2 (7 bases). Per the germline V gene, CDR1 is SGHAT and CDR2 is FQNNGV. The CDR3 extends over 15 amino acids. Trimming cost V 8 bases and J 5 bases, with 18 bases left between them. CDR3 amino acids: CASRGGRENTGELFF. The CDR3 bases are TGTGCCAGCCGCGGGGGCAGGGAAAATACCGGGGAGCTGTTTTTT.

The chain carries TRBV11-3 and TRBJ1-6, with 8 bases lining up with TRBD1. Germline V gene lookup returns CDR1 SGHNT and CDR2 YENEEA. There are 16 residues in the CDR3. J lost 5 bases, V lost 6 bases, and 9 bases had no gene match. CDR3 sequence reads: CASRARQGSNNSPLHF. The CDR3, as DNA: TGTGCCAGCAGGGCGAGACAGGGGTCTAATAATTCACCCCTCCACTTT.

The chain has TRBV30 and TRBJ1-1, with TRBD1 as a possible D gene (6 bases). Germline loops: CDR1 GTSNPN, CDR2 SVGIG (reference sequence). V gave up 2 bases and J gave up 1 base, with 11 bases separating them. This CDR3 spans 14 amino acids. DNA of the CDR3: TGTGCCTGGAGTATCCAGGACAGGAACACTGAAGCTTTCTTT. Translation gives CAWSIQDRNTEAFF.

The rearrangement joins TRBV28 to TRBJ2-3; 8 bases align to TRBD2. V dropped 4 bases and J dropped 6; count of bases not matched to a gene: 9. The CDR3 runs 15 residues. CDR1 MDHEN and CDR2 SYDVKM come from the germline V gene. CDR3 loop: CASSSDGGGLDTQYF. CDR3 coding DNA: TGTGCCAGCAGTTCCGACGGGGGGGGGCTGGATACGCAGTATTTT. Together with reference TRBV28 and TRBJ2-3, the CDR3 gives the full variable domain: DVKVTQSSRYLVKRTGEKVFLECVQDMDHENMFWYRQDPGLGLRLIYFSYDVKMKEKGDIPEGYSVSREKKERFSLILESASTNQTSMYLCASSSDGGGLDTQYFGPGTRLTVL.

The chain is built from TRBV30 and TRBJ2-2, with TRBD2 matching 7 bases. CDR1 and CDR2 from the germline V gene are GTSNPN and SVGIG (reference sequence). V trimming: 7 bases; J trimming: 5 bases; junction bases outside the gene matches: 4. The CDR3 spans 12 residues. This chain's CDR3 is CASGLPTGELFF. The CDR3 region has the DNA TGTGCCTCGGGACTACCTACCGGGGAGCTGTTTTTT.

This clone was observed a single time. The V call is TRBV27, the J call TRBJ2-3; TRBD2 aligns across 10 bases. This CDR3 has 17 amino acids. Germline CDR1 reads MNHEY; CDR2 reads SMNVEV (reference sequence). Losses at the gene ends were 7 bases for V and 1 base for J; bases not matched to a gene: 11. The CDR3 region has the DNA TGTGCCAGCAACCGATTGCCCGGGACTAGCGGCACAGATACGCAGTATTTT. Translation gives CASNRLPGTSGTDTQYF.

This clone was counted between two and nine times. The chain links TRBV5-1 to TRBJ1-1; D uncertain. Trimming stripped 0 bases from V and 1 base from J, with 7 bases between. Germline V gene sequence: CDR1 SGHRS, CDR2 YFSETQ. CDR3 length: 14 residues. The CDR3 here is CASSLGVGNTEAFF. The DNA of the CDR3 is TGCGCCAGCAGCTTGGGCGTCGGGAACACTGAAGCTTTCTTT.

This chain's CDR3 is CASSEGPRGAFF. The CDR3 nucleotides read TGTGCCAGCAGCGAAGGTCCTCGAGGAGCTTTCTTT. The genes are TRBV6-6 and TRBJ1-1; D call uncertain. From germline, CDR1 is MNHNY and CDR2 SVGAGI (reference sequence). This CDR3 has 12 amino acids. Trimming shortened V by 6 bases and J by 10 bases, and 15 bases separated the two germline ends.

The chain joins TRBV7-9 to TRBJ1-2; no clear D. V lost 5 bases and J lost 1, with 8 bases in between. This CDR3 has 13 amino acids. Germline V lookup: CDR1 SEHNR, CDR2 FQNEAQ (reference sequence). The CDR3 bases are TGTGCCAGCAGCAACGGGATTAACTATGGCTACACCTTC. As protein: CASSNGINYGYTF. Complete variable domain (other parts from reference TRBV7-9 and TRBJ1-2): DTGVSQNPRHKITKRGQNVTFRCDPISEHNRLYWYRQTLGQGPEFLTYFQNEAQLEKSRLLSDRFSAERPKGSFSTLEIQRTEQGDSAMYLCASSNGINYGYTFGSGTRLTVV.

The chain carries TRBV10-2 and TRBJ1-5; tentatively, D is TRBD1 (6 bases). The CDR3 spans 14 residues. V was trimmed by 5 bases and J by 4 bases, leaving 12 bases between them. The germline CDR1 and CDR2 sequences are WSHSY and SAAADI. Written as DNA, the CDR3 is TGCGCCAGCAGTCTGGGGCAGGGGAATCAGCCCCAGCATTTT. This sequence encodes CASSLGQGNQPQHF.

The chain is built from TRBV6-5 and TRBJ2-7; TRBD1 agrees at 7 bases. V shed 5 bases and J 5 bases; nucleotides not matched to a gene: 9. The length of the CDR3 is 14 residues. Germline V gene sequence: CDR1 MNHEY, CDR2 SVGAGI. CDR3 coding DNA: TGTGCCAGCAGTCACAGGGGCGGGCCTCACGAGCAGTACTTC. It specifies CASSHRGGPHEQYF.

The chain carries TRBV5-6 and TRBJ2-1; 9 bases align to TRBD1. The germline CDR1 and CDR2 sequences are SGHDT and YYEEEE. The CDR3 runs to 12 residues. V lost 5 bases and J lost 12; bases outside the gene matches: 6. As DNA, the CDR3 is TGTGCCAGCAGTTTTGGACAGGGGTGGCAGTTCTTC. It translates to CASSFGQGWQFF.